These 19 T cell receptor beta chains were all obtained from the same sample, sequenced in a study of blood T cell repertoires in COVID-19 (dated by TCRdb to 2019 to 2021). Libraries were prepared through the immunoSEQ multiplex PCR assay. TCRdb mirrors the immuneACCESS table, restricted to in-frame sequences. Some clones are absent from its copies; in checked studies, under half trace to an unresolved V gene, and the reason for the others is unknown. The sample table holds tens of thousands of clones, of which around 88% were seen once. About 14% of the sample rests with the top ten. Sequenced input: peripheral blood. The source of these receptors is a human donor in a cohort sampled during active COVID-19.

This clone appeared a single time. This rearrangement joins TRBV11-1 to TRBJ1-1; D call uncertain. Germline V gives CDR1 SGHAT, CDR2 FQDESV (reference sequence). Trimming cost V 1 base and J 9 bases, with 6 bases left between them. The CDR3 has 11 residues. This CDR3 is CASSLGQKAFF. The CDR3 DNA follows: TGTGCCAGCAGCTTAGGGCAGAAAGCTTTCTTT.

The chain combines TRBV7-9 with TRBJ2-3, with TRBD2 matching over 7 bases. The CDR3 runs to 16 residues. Germline CDR1 is SEHNR and CDR2 is FQNEAQ (reference sequence). V was pared by 6 bases and J by 1 base, with 10 bases of the junction left unmatched. The CDR3 sequence is CASRQTIRGGTDTQYF. CDR3 coding DNA: TGTGCCAGCAGACAAACTATCCGGGGGGGCACAGATACGCAGTATTTT.

The V gene is TRBV28, the J gene TRBJ2-7, with TRBD1 as a possible D gene (6 bases). The CDR3 totals 14 residues. The germline gives CDR1 MDHEN, CDR2 SYDVKM. In DNA, the CDR3 is TGTGCTTCTAGGGGGTCCTGGCCCTCCTACGAGCAGTACTTC. This codes for CASRGSWPSYEQYF.

This clone appeared a few times. The chain links TRBV21-1 to TRBJ2-3; no check of the table's D call, TRBD2, against the DNA was made. TRBV21-1 is marked as a pseudogene. CDR3 size: 13 residues. DNA of the CDR3: TGTGGCCGCAAAGGAGGGACTACAGATACGCAGTATTTT. Amino acids: CGRKGGTTDTQYF.

The V gene is TRBV11-2, the J gene TRBJ2-5; 10 bases are shared with TRBD2. V dropped 5 bases and J dropped 0; count of bases not matched to a gene: 15. Germline assignment: CDR1 SGHAT and CDR2 FQNNGV. This CDR3 is 19 amino acids long. CDR3 amino acids: CASSQYPSSGRAHQETQYF. The CDR3 nucleotides read TGTGCCAGCAGCCAATATCCGTCTAGCGGGAGAGCCCACCAAGAGACCCAGTACTTC.

This chain links TRBV11-3 with TRBJ1-5, with TRBD1 identical over 7 bases. This CDR3 has 12 amino acids. After removal of 4 bases from V and 7 bases from J, the junction contained 1 base not matched to a gene. In germline, CDR1 is SGHNT, CDR2 YENEEA. In nucleotides, the CDR3 is TGTGCCAGCAGCTCGGGACAGCAGCCCCAGCATTTT. The encoded protein is CASSSGQQPQHF.

There are a few counts of this clone. This chain uses TRBV7-2 with TRBJ2-7; D gene unclear. The CDR3 runs 13 residues. Trimming stripped 5 bases from V and 2 bases from J, with 10 bases between. The germline CDR1 and CDR2 sequences are SGHTA and FQGNSA. The CDR3 region is CASSTYTTYEQYF. In nucleotides, the CDR3 is TGTGCCAGCAGCACTTACACTACCTACGAGCAGTACTTC.

V is TRBV5-5 and J is TRBJ1-5; a possible D gene is TRBD1 (5 bases). CDR1 and CDR2 (germline): SGHKS, YYEKEE (reference sequence). V lost 1 base to trimming and J lost 7 bases, with 15 bases between them. This CDR3 is built from 15 residues. Written as DNA, the CDR3 is TGTGCCAGCAGCTTGAGTCGGGGGGAGAACCAGCCCCAGCATTTT. Translation gives CASSLSRGENQPQHF.

The chain is built from TRBV2 and TRBJ2-5, with D unclear. Trimming left V 6 bases short and J 5 bases short, with 13 bases between. Germline loops: CDR1 SNHLY, CDR2 FYNNEI. The CDR3 contains 13 residues. CDR3 loop: CASSATVVETQYF. The CDR3 nucleotides read TGTGCCAGCAGCGCCACAGTGGTGGAGACCCAGTACTTC.

The chain combines TRBV4-2 with TRBJ2-7; D is perhaps TRBD2 (5 bases). CDR3 size: 17 residues. CDR1 and CDR2 (germline): LGHNA, YNFKEQ. V lost 0 bases and J lost 4, with 19 bases in between. In DNA, the CDR3 is TGTGCCAGCAGCCAAGAGGATCTCGGACCAGCGGCTTACGAGCAGTACTTC. Its protein is CASSQEDLGPAAYEQYF.

This rearrangement joins TRBV6-6 to TRBJ2-7; a weak D match, TRBD2 (7 bases). V gave up 5 bases and J gave up 3 bases, with 14 bases separating them. The CDR3 is made up of 14 amino acids. Germline values: CDR1 MNHNY, CDR2 SVGAGI (reference sequence). The CDR3 region is CASSRGAGNYEQYF. Here the CDR3 DNA reads TGTGCCAGCAGTCGGGGGGCGGGCAACTACGAGCAGTACTTC.

The rearrangement uses TRBV9 and TRBJ1-1, with 7 bases aligning to TRBD1. With V trimmed by 1 base and J by 5 bases, 8 bases remained unmatched. In germline, CDR1 is SGDLS, CDR2 YYNGEE. This CDR3 is 15 amino acids long. CDR3 in DNA: TGTGCCAGCAGCGTATACGACAGGGCGGGGACTGAAGCTTTCTTT. Residues: CASSVYDRAGTEAFF.

The V and J genes are TRBV5-3 and TRBJ2-3; D is perhaps TRBD2 (6 bases). TRBV5-3 counts as an open reading frame of uncertain function. V was cut by 8 bases and J by 2 bases, with 18 bases left in between. The CDR3 spans 15 residues. Written as DNA, the CDR3 is TGTGCCAGTTGCAGATGGCGGGGTTACACAGATACGCAGTATTTT. Its translation is CASCRWRGYTDTQYF.

The rearrangement joins TRBV7-8 to TRBJ1-2; weak D call: TRBD1 (6 bases). V was clipped by 4 bases and J by 7 bases, with 13 bases between them. CDR3 size: 13 residues. CDR1 SGHVS and CDR2 FQNEAQ come from the germline V gene. This chain's CDR3 is CASSSRGMGGYTF. In nucleotides, the CDR3 is TGTGCCAGCAGCTCTAGGGGGATGGGTGGCTACACCTTC.

This chain's CDR3 is CASSRIQGNNSPLHF. The CDR3 nucleotides read TGTGCCAGCAGCCGTATACAGGGGAACAATTCACCCCTCCACTTT. V and J are TRBV11-2 and TRBJ1-6; 7 bases line up with TRBD1. The CDR3 totals 15 residues. The trim removed 5 bases at V and 7 bases at J, leaving 8 bases unmatched. Looked up from germline, CDR1 is SGHAT and CDR2 is FQNNGV.

This rearrangement joins TRBV7-3 to TRBJ2-1; TRBD2 aligns across 9 bases. The CDR3 extends over 16 amino acids. V shed 0 bases and J 3 bases; nucleotides not matched to a gene: 3. Germline values: CDR1 SGHTA, CDR2 FQGTGA. The CDR3 nucleotides read TGTGCCAGCAGCTTAACCGCGACTAGCGGCTACAATGAGCAGTTCTTC. Translation gives CASSLTATSGYNEQFF.

This clone was detected once. This sequence joins TRBV7-9 and TRBJ1-1, with D possibly TRBD1 on 6 matching bases. Germline V gene data show CDR1 as SEHNR and CDR2 as FQNEAQ (reference sequence). Trimming took off 2 bases at V and 5 bases at J, with 12 bases between the two ends. This CDR3 comprises 14 residues. The CDR3 coding sequence is TGTGCCAGCAGCTTAAAGACAGGTCAGACTGAAGCTTTCTTT. Residues: CASSLKTGQTEAFF. Drawing the rest from reference TRBV7-9 and TRBJ1-1, the complete variable domain is DTGVSQNPRHKITKRGQNVTFRCDPISEHNRLYWYRQTLGQGPEFLTYFQNEAQLEKSRLLSDRFSAERPKGSFSTLEIQRTEQGDSAMYLCASSLKTGQTEAFFGQGTRLTVV.

The V gene is TRBV16, the J gene TRBJ2-7; a possible D gene is TRBD2 (5 bases). Germline CDR1 is KGHSY and CDR2 is FQNENV. The germline V and J ends were trimmed by 5 bases and 5 bases, with 16 bases remaining between them. The CDR3 extends over 14 amino acids. DNA of the CDR3: TGTGCCAGCAGCGAACGACTGAGGGAAAACGAGCAGTACTTC. Encoded protein: CASSERLRENEQYF.

CDR3: CASSPPLRRNQETQYF. CDR3 nucleotide sequence: TGTGCCAGCTCACCACCGCTTCGGCGGAACCAAGAGACCCAGTACTTC. This chain links TRBV18 with TRBJ2-5; the D is unclear. CDR1 is KGHSH, CDR2 LQKENI, per germline. V lost 0 bases to trimming and J lost 0 bases, with 11 bases between them. The CDR3 contains 16 residues.